The 29 T cell receptor beta chains below were found in one sample sequenced in a study of cytomegalovirus exposure and HLA in healthy donors. PCR employed 60 Vbeta and 13 Jbeta primers. Method: immunoSEQ multiplex PCR; TCRdb's copy keeps in-frame clones and lacks some. The sample has about 200,000 clones, roughly 80% seen once. Specimen: PBMCs. The receptors derive from a man aged 50 to 60 in good health and CMV-seronegative.

In DNA, the CDR3 is TGTGCCTGGAGTCCCCAGGGCGGCCAGCCCCAGCATTTT. Residues: CAWSPQGGQPQHF. The V call is TRBV30, the J call TRBJ1-5; possibly TRBD1 for D (5 bases). Trimming cost V 2 bases and J 7 bases, with 12 bases left between them. The CDR3 runs to 13 residues. Germline V gene data show CDR1 as GTSNPN and CDR2 as SVGIG (reference sequence).

This clone came up a few times. The chain combines TRBV19 with TRBJ2-3; 9 nucleotides match TRBD1. V dropped 7 bases and J dropped 4; count of bases not matched to a gene: 9. The CDR3 spans 15 residues. Germline CDR1 LNHDA, CDR2 SQIVND (reference sequence). CDR3 sequence: CASISGQGVPDTQYF. CDR3 DNA: TGTGCCAGTATATCGGGACAGGGCGTCCCAGATACGCAGTATTTT.

The CDR3 DNA reads as TGTGCCAGCAGTAAGACTAGCGGGATCGGCAATGAGCAGTTCTTC. It encodes CASSKTSGIGNEQFF. This chain uses TRBV2 with TRBJ2-1; 11 bases map to TRBD2. V shed 5 bases, J shed 6 bases, and the junction held 6 bases outside the gene matches. Germline assignment: CDR1 SNHLY and CDR2 FYNNEI. CDR3 length: 15 residues.

DNA of the CDR3: TGTGCCAGCAGTTCTCTAGCGGGAGTATACGAGCAGTACTTC. The encoded protein is CASSSLAGVYEQYF. The V call is TRBV28, the J call TRBJ2-7; TRBD2 matches 10 bases. The CDR3 covers 14 residues. Germline V gene lookup returns CDR1 MDHEN and CDR2 SYDVKM. Trimming took 4 bases from V and 4 from J; bases not matched to a gene: 4.

The chain employs TRBV11-3 and TRBJ1-1, with D possibly matching TRBD1 (6 bases). In germline, CDR1 is SGHNT, CDR2 YENEEA. Trimming removed 5 bases from V and 3 bases from J, with 13 bases in between. This CDR3 has 14 amino acids. The CDR3 nucleotides read TGTGCCAGCAGCGCCGAGGGGGGGCACACTGAAGCTTTCTTT. Its translation is CASSAEGGHTEAFF.

This clone occurred a few times. The gene calls are TRBV4-1 and TRBJ2-1; the match to TRBD2 covers 9 bases. The CDR3 runs 17 residues. The V segment lost 2 bases and the J segment 11 bases; nucleotides outside the gene matches: 16. Germline V gives CDR1 MGHRA, CDR2 YSYEKL. The CDR3 protein is CASSQPSWGPAGGKQFF. Here the CDR3 DNA reads TGCGCCAGCAGCCAACCGTCATGGGGGCCAGCGGGAGGTAAGCAGTTCTTC.

This clone was counted between two and nine times. The J gene is TRBJ2-7, the V gene TRBV7-3; 9 bases agree with TRBD1. Germline V gene sequence: CDR1 SGHTA, CDR2 FQGTGA. This CDR3 is built from 13 residues. V lost 6 bases, J lost 5 bases, and 5 bases stayed unmatched. CDR3 in amino acids: CASRGTGTNEQYF. Written as DNA, the CDR3 is TGTGCCAGCAGGGGGACAGGGACCAACGAGCAGTACTTC.

The chain joins TRBV18 to TRBJ1-2; a possible D gene is TRBD1 (6 bases). Deletions cut 0 bases from V and 5 bases from J, with 7 bases between. This CDR3 spans 13 amino acids. Germline-derived CDR1 and CDR2 are KGHSH and LQKENI. CDR3 sequence reads: CASSPPDRYGYTF. CDR3 nucleotide sequence: TGTGCCAGCTCACCACCGGACAGATATGGCTACACCTTC.

This clone was observed once. The sample carries other DNA sequences with the same CDR3. The rearrangement joins TRBV5-1 to TRBJ2-5, with 10 bases matching TRBD1. The CDR3 has 17 amino acids. Germline assignment: CDR1 SGHRS and CDR2 YFSETQ. V shed 0 bases and J 4 bases; nucleotides not matched to a gene: 9. The CDR3 reads CASSLATGGIWGETQYF. CDR3 coding DNA: TGCGCCAGCAGCTTGGCGACAGGGGGCATCTGGGGAGAGACCCAGTACTTC. Full variable domain (outside the CDR3, taken from reference TRBV5-1 and TRBJ2-5): KAGVTQTPRYLIKTRGQQVTLSCSPISGHRSVSWYQQTPGQGLQFLFEYFSETQRNKGNFPGRFSGRQFSNSRSEMNVSTLELGDSALYLCASSLATGGIWGETQYFGPGTRLLVL.

This clone was seen just once. The gene calls are TRBV19 and TRBJ1-5; D gene unclear. CDR3 length: 14 amino acids. V shed 2 bases and J shed 7 bases, with 12 bases lying between them. Germline-derived CDR1 and CDR2 are LNHDA and SQIVND (reference sequence). The CDR3 reads CASSITKLGQPQHF. The CDR3 DNA follows: TGTGCCAGTAGTATAACTAAGCTCGGACAGCCCCAGCATTTT.

The chain recombines TRBV18 with TRBJ1-1, with D tentatively TRBD1 (5 bases). The CDR3 length is 13 residues. V was cut by 4 bases and J by 5 bases, with 11 bases left in between. CDR1 is KGHSH and CDR2 is LQKENI in the germline V gene. The CDR3 sequence: CASSQGRGTEAFF. The CDR3 DNA sequence: TGTGCCAGCTCACAGGGGCGCGGAACTGAAGCTTTCTTT.

The V call is TRBV6-4, the J call TRBJ1-1, with D tentatively TRBD1 (5 bases). CDR1 MRHNA and CDR2 SNTAGT come from the germline V gene. V was trimmed by 6 bases and J by 5 bases, leaving 16 bases between them. The CDR3 is 14 residues long. The CDR3 loop is CASSPQGIRTEAFF. CDR3 bases: TGTGCCAGCAGCCCCCAGGGAATCAGGACTGAAGCTTTCTTT.

This clone was counted a single time. The J gene is TRBJ1-6, the V gene TRBV11-2, with D maybe TRBD1 (5 bases). V shed 5 bases and J shed 6 bases, with 11 bases lying between them. Germline loops: CDR1 SGHAT, CDR2 FQNNGV. The CDR3 runs 14 residues. In DNA, the CDR3 is TGTGCCAGCAGCCGGGACTGGGCTAATTCACCCCTCCACTTT. Its protein is CASSRDWANSPLHF.

The chain uses TRBV27 and TRBJ1-1; 7 nucleotides match TRBD1. Germline V gene lookup returns CDR1 MNHEY and CDR2 SMNVEV (reference sequence). Trimming cost V 6 bases and J 5 bases; bases outside gene matches: 9. The CDR3 has 14 amino acids. The CDR3 DNA sequence: TGTGCCAGCAGCGATAGGGGGCTTAAGACTGAAGCTTTCTTT. As protein: CASSDRGLKTEAFF.

The chain links TRBV5-1 to TRBJ2-7; D might be TRBD2 (6 bases). Trimming removed 4 bases at V and 6 bases at J, with 17 bases between. The CDR3 has 14 amino acids. Germline loops: CDR1 SGHRS, CDR2 YFSETQ. CDR3 in DNA: TGCGCCAGCAGCAAGGTTGGTGGGGGGAGCGAGCAGTACTTC. This codes for CASSKVGGGSEQYF. The whole variable domain, filled in from reference TRBV5-1 and TRBJ2-7, reads KAGVTQTPRYLIKTRGQQVTLSCSPISGHRSVSWYQQTPGQGLQFLFEYFSETQRNKGNFPGRFSGRQFSNSRSEMNVSTLELGDSALYLCASSKVGGGSEQYFGPGTRLTVT.

The rearrangement uses TRBV2 and TRBJ2-7; D uncertain. V was pared by 6 bases and J by 4 bases, with 7 bases between. Germline assignment: CDR1 SNHLY and CDR2 FYNNEI. This CDR3 has 11 residues. CDR3 bases: TGTGCCAGCAGGGCTAGTTACGAGCAGTACTTC. As protein: CASRASYEQYF.

V usage is TRBV19 and J usage is TRBJ2-1, with 15 bases lining up with TRBD2. The CDR3 sequence is 20 residues long. The V gene's germline CDR1 is LNHDA and CDR2 SQIVND (reference sequence). The ends lost 8 bases at V and 1 base at J; junction bases unmatched: 15. Here the CDR3 DNA reads TGTGCCAGTCATCCGGTCGCAGGACTAGCGGGAGGGCTATCCTACAATGAGCAGTTCTTC. Encoded protein: CASHPVAGLAGGLSYNEQFF.

The chain links TRBV28 to TRBJ1-1, with D possibly being TRBD1 (5 bases). The CDR3 totals 14 residues. V lost 3 bases and J lost 0, with 8 bases in between. Germline V CDR1 and CDR2: MDHEN, SYDVKM. The CDR3 region has the DNA TGTGCCAGCAGTTTCGACAGTATGAACACTGAAGCTTTCTTT. This encodes CASSFDSMNTEAFF.

The V call is TRBV5-1, the J call TRBJ2-5, with D hard to call. The J call may be mistaken, given a closer DNA end match to TRBJ2-7. The germline CDR1 and CDR2 sequences are SGHRS and YFSETQ. CDR3 length: 13 residues. The CDR3 DNA sequence: TGCGCCAGCAGCTTGGGGAGCTCCTACGAGCAGTACTTC. The encoded protein is CASSLGSSYEQYF.

The chain recombines TRBV9 with TRBJ1-1; 8 bases are a match to TRBD1. Germline assignment: CDR1 SGDLS and CDR2 YYNGEE. Trimming removed 4 bases from V and 0 bases from J; junction bases left unmatched: 5. CDR3 length: 15 residues. The CDR3 region has the DNA TGTGCCAGCAGCCCCCGGACAGGGATGAACACTGAAGCTTTCTTT. Translation gives CASSPRTGMNTEAFF.

A note on this clone: Since the CDR3 does not end with the conserved phenylalanine or tryptophan, this likely comes from a read error. The chain carries TRBV6-5 and TRBJ2-7; tentatively, D is TRBD1 (6 bases). V dropped 6 bases and J dropped 5 bases, with 14 bases sitting between them. Germline assignment: CDR1 MNHEY and CDR2 SVGAGI. CDR3 length equals 13 residues. CDR3 residues: CASSFDRINEQYL. CDR3 in DNA: TGTGCCAGCAGCTTCGACAGGATCAACGAGCAGTACCTC.

V usage is TRBV2 and J usage is TRBJ2-7; 9 bases match TRBD1. V was pared by 8 bases and J by 2 bases, with 1 base of the junction left unmatched. The CDR3 spans 12 residues. Germline values: CDR1 SNHLY, CDR2 FYNNEI. CDR3 bases: TGTGCCAGCCACAGGGGGCCCTACGAGCAGTACTTC. Its protein is CASHRGPYEQYF.

This clone was counted between two and nine times. This chain links TRBV6-5 with TRBJ2-5; 10 bases align to TRBD1. V was pared by 8 bases and J by 4 bases, with 4 bases of the junction left unmatched. Germline values: CDR1 MNHEY, CDR2 SVGAGI. The CDR3 is 13 residues long. The CDR3 here is CASAGTGVETQYF. For the CDR3, the DNA is TGTGCCAGCGCCGGGACAGGGGTAGAGACCCAGTACTTC.

This clone was observed a single time. This chain connects TRBV5-1 to TRBJ1-1, with unresolved D. V was clipped by 0 bases and J by 0 bases, with 12 bases between them. The CDR3 is 16 amino acids. CDR1 is SGHRS, CDR2 YFSETQ, per germline. CDR3 coding DNA: TGCGCCAGCAGCTTGGCCTGGGGAGGAGTGAACACTGAAGCTTTCTTT. Translating gives CASSLAWGGVNTEAFF.

The chain is built from TRBV30 and TRBJ1-5, with D maybe TRBD1 (6 bases). CDR1 GTSNPN and CDR2 SVGIG come from the germline V gene (reference sequence). Trimming removed 0 bases at V and 5 bases at J, with 14 bases between. The CDR3 is 15 amino acids. The CDR3 region is CAWSVPDRLDQPQHF. The CDR3 bases are TGTGCCTGGAGTGTACCTGACAGGCTGGATCAGCCCCAGCATTTT.

The V call is TRBV5-1, the J call TRBJ1-1, with 7 nucleotides matching TRBD1. The CDR3 loop spans 15 amino acids. Unmatched junction bases numbered 5, after V lost 2 bases and J lost 1 base. The germline V gene encodes CDR1 SGHRS and CDR2 YFSETQ. This CDR3 reads CASSLDGQANTEAFF. Written as DNA, the CDR3 is TGCGCCAGCAGCTTAGATGGACAGGCGAACACTGAAGCTTTCTTT.

This clone occurred once. The chain links TRBV5-5 to TRBJ2-7; 7 bases agree with TRBD2. The CDR3 length is 15 residues. Germline V gene data show CDR1 as SGHKS and CDR2 as YYEKEE (reference sequence). Trimming cost V 4 bases and J 3 bases; bases outside gene matches: 10. CDR3: CASSPLAGAFYEQYF. CDR3 nucleotide sequence: TGTGCCAGCAGCCCTCTGGCGGGAGCCTTCTACGAGCAGTACTTC.

The rearrangement joins TRBV30 to TRBJ2-5; D remains ambiguous. The assigned J gene may be wrong: the sequence end matches TRBJ2-7 better. The germline CDR1 and CDR2 sequences are GTSNPN and SVGIG (reference sequence). The CDR3 consists of 15 residues. DNA of the CDR3: TGTGCCTGGAGTGTACCCCGAAGAACCTACTACGAGCAGTACTTC. Translation gives CAWSVPRRTYYEQYF.

On this clone: This sample also contains other DNA sequences that code for the same CDR3. The V gene is TRBV5-1, the J gene TRBJ2-5; 10 bases fit TRBD1. Germline V gene lookup returns CDR1 SGHRS and CDR2 YFSETQ. The length of the CDR3 is 15 residues. The V segment lost 0 bases and the J segment 4 bases; nucleotides outside the gene matches: 3. DNA of the CDR3: TGCGCCAGCAGCTTGGGACAGGGGGCACGAGAGACCCAGTACTTC. Protein product: CASSLGQGARETQYF.